This T cell receptor (beta chain) was recovered during a study of cytomegalovirus exposure and HLA in healthy donors. The donors formed part of the roughly 120-subject validation cohort, distinct from the approximately 670-subject first cohort. The protocol was immunoSEQ multiplex PCR, while the TCRdb copy is restricted to in-frame clones and leaves out a portion. The sample records over 100,000 clones, approximately 95% being singletons. General observations from the study: Three CMV-associated chains were confirmed in vitro to be specific for CMV antigens. Listed as cytomegalovirus-associated were 150 to 200 TCR beta chains.

V was pared by 6 bases and J by 0 bases, with 8 bases between. The CDR3 extends over 13 amino acids. Germline CDR1 is ENHRY and CDR2 is SYGVKD. For this clone: Its specificity is unknown.

The receptor was isolated from a woman aged 18 to 35 in good health and CMV-seronegative. J is TRBJ1-1 and V is TRBV10-3; no clear D. Material for sequencing was PBMCs. The CDR3 sequence: CAIRQTLNTEAFF. DNA for the CDR3: TGTGCCATCAGACAGACCTTGAACACTGAAGCTTTCTTT.